Presented here are 29 T cell receptor beta chains from one specimen sequenced in a study of blood T cell repertoires in COVID-19. Profiled with immunoSEQ multiplex PCR; TCRdb holds only in-frame clones, not every one. In the table there are a few hundred thousand clones, 87% of which are singletons. Sequenced material: PBMCs or T cells enriched from blood (not recorded which). The receptors were sampled from a woman aged 50 to 65 who had recovered from COVID-19.

The chain recombines TRBV19 with TRBJ2-6, with D uncertain. This CDR3 is 13 amino acids long. From germline, CDR1 is LNHDA and CDR2 SQIVND (reference sequence). V shed 5 bases and J shed 0 bases, with 2 bases lying between them. This CDR3 is CASSYSGANVLTF. The CDR3 region has the DNA TGTGCCAGTAGTTACTCTGGGGCCAACGTCCTGACTTTC.

CDR3 nucleotides: TGTGCCAGCAGCCAGGGCCCGAACTCCTACAATGAGCAGTTCTTC. Its translation: CASSQGPNSYNEQFF. V gene TRBV3-1 (or the pseudogene TRBV3-2) combines with J gene TRBJ2-1, with D unclear. The germline V gene encodes CDR1 LGHDT and CDR2 YNNKEL (reference sequence). The CDR3 is 15 amino acids. V was cut by 3 bases and J by 0 bases, with 9 bases left in between.

This chain connects TRBV24-1 to TRBJ1-1, with D perhaps TRBD1 (6 bases). V lost 7 bases to trimming and J lost 2 bases, with 13 bases between them. The CDR3 consists of 14 residues. The V gene's germline CDR1 is KGHDR and CDR2 SFDVKD. In DNA, the CDR3 is TGTGCCACCAGCCCGGACAGAAGAAACACTGAAGCTTTCTTT. This sequence encodes CATSPDRRNTEAFF.

The table lists this clone with a count of one. The V gene is TRBV6-5, the J gene TRBJ1-1; 7 bases agree with TRBD1. Germline V gives CDR1 MNHEY, CDR2 SVGAGI. The CDR3 has 16 amino acids. The ends lost 0 bases at V and 1 base at J; junction bases unmatched: 5. CDR3 sequence reads: CASSYSDRRSNTEAFF. Here the CDR3 DNA reads TGTGCCAGCAGTTACTCGGACAGGAGATCGAACACTGAAGCTTTCTTT.

The J gene is TRBJ1-2, the V gene TRBV9; the D gene is possibly TRBD1 (5 bases). Trimming left V 3 bases short and J 4 bases short, with 22 bases between. The CDR3 length is 17 residues. Germline V CDR1 and CDR2: SGDLS, YYNGEE. In DNA form, the CDR3 reads TGTGCCAGCAGCGGAGATTCGAATTGGGGCCAGGTCTATGGCTACACCTTC. As protein: CASSGDSNWGQVYGYTF.

The chain links TRBV27 to TRBJ1-2; 7 bases are shared with TRBD1. The V segment lost 4 bases and the J segment 3 bases; nucleotides outside the gene matches: 8. The CDR3 has 15 amino acids. Germline CDR1 reads MNHEY; CDR2 reads SMNVEV (reference sequence). The CDR3 region has the DNA TGTGCCAGCAGTTCGGGCGGGACAGACCACTATGGCTACACCTTC. Residues: CASSSGGTDHYGYTF.

CDR3 in amino acids: CASSLQDNYGYTF. Here the CDR3 DNA reads TGCGCCAGCAGCCTTCAGGATAACTATGGCTACACCTTC. The chain recombines TRBV5-1 with TRBJ1-2, with D unresolved. Trimming stripped 4 bases from V and 1 base from J, with 8 bases between. The germline CDR1 and CDR2 sequences are SGHRS and YFSETQ. The CDR3 runs 13 residues.

V gene TRBV6-1 combines with J gene TRBJ2-7; weak D call: TRBD2 (5 bases). The CDR3 loop spans 16 amino acids. Trimming took off 3 bases at V and 4 bases at J, with 19 bases between the two ends. Germline loops: CDR1 MNHNS, CDR2 SASEGT. This CDR3 reads CASSDPVPGYKYEQYF. The CDR3 coding sequence is TGTGCCAGCAGTGACCCTGTACCGGGATATAAATACGAGCAGTACTTC.

In DNA form, the CDR3 reads TGTGCCAGCAGCTTATCGGGGGGACGCACAGATACGCAGTATTTT. Its protein is CASSLSGGRTDTQYF. The genes are TRBV11-3 and TRBJ2-3; TRBD2 matches 7 bases. From germline, CDR1 is SGHNT and CDR2 YENEEA. Trimming at V came to 2 bases and at J to 1 base, leaving 3 bases not matched to a gene. The CDR3 length is 15 residues.

This clone was seen only once. V is TRBV13 and J is TRBJ2-7, with TRBD2 as a possible D gene (5 bases). This CDR3 is 12 amino acids long. Germline-derived CDR1 and CDR2 are PRHDT and FYEKMQ (reference sequence). The V end was cut by 6 bases, the J end by 5 bases, with 11 bases between. CDR3 protein: CASRGVPDEQYF. CDR3 coding DNA: TGTGCCAGCAGGGGAGTTCCCGACGAGCAGTACTTC.

This clone was detected only once. This sequence joins TRBV27 and TRBJ2-7; TRBD1 might be the D (6 bases). V shed 5 bases and J shed 5 bases, with 16 bases lying between them. Germline lookup yields CDR1 MNHEY and CDR2 SMNVEV (reference sequence). This CDR3 has 14 residues. The CDR3 DNA follows: TGTGCCAGCAGTCCCTTTGGACAGTCGCACGAGCAGTACTTC. This encodes CASSPFGQSHEQYF.

V gene TRBV5-8 combines with J gene TRBJ1-3; D gene uncertain. Germline lookup yields CDR1 SGHTS and CDR2 YDEGEE. This CDR3 is 16 amino acids long. Deletions cut 4 bases from V and 0 bases from J, with 14 bases between. This chain's CDR3 is CASSAMQANSGNTIYF. For the CDR3, the DNA is TGTGCCAGCAGCGCAATGCAGGCGAACTCTGGAAACACCATATATTTT.

This chain connects TRBV5-1 to TRBJ1-2, with unresolved D. Germline values: CDR1 SGHRS, CDR2 YFSETQ. The V end lost 3 bases, the J end lost 3 bases, and 3 bases lay between the germline ends. The CDR3 has 11 residues. This chain's CDR3 is CASSSDYGYTF. CDR3 DNA sequence: TGCGCCAGCAGCTCTGACTATGGCTACACCTTC.

The chain has TRBV7-2 and TRBJ2-3, with TRBD2 matching over 10 bases. The CDR3 runs 16 residues. Germline CDR1 reads SGHTA; CDR2 reads FQGNSA. Trimming at V came to 6 bases and at J to 3 bases, leaving 9 bases not matched to a gene. CDR3 region: CASSQPGTSETDTQYF. The CDR3 DNA sequence: TGTGCCAGCAGTCAACCCGGGACTAGCGAAACAGATACGCAGTATTTT.

The chain carries TRBV4-1 and TRBJ1-2; D is unresolved. CDR1 is MGHRA, CDR2 YSYEKL, per germline. The CDR3 has 14 residues. Trimming shortened V by 0 bases and J by 6 bases, and 11 bases separated the two germline ends. DNA for the CDR3: TGCGCCAGCAGCCAAGATCAACGGGTGGATGGCTACACCTTC. Its translation: CASSQDQRVDGYTF.

This clone has only one observation. The rearrangement links TRBV5-6 to TRBJ1-1; the match to TRBD1 covers 8 bases. The germline V gene encodes CDR1 SGHDT and CDR2 YYEEEE. The J segment lost 5 bases and the V segment lost 4 bases, leaving 4 bases of the junction unmatched. CDR3 length equals 13 residues. CDR3 coding DNA: TGTGCCAGCAGCCTGACAGGGGTGACTGAAGCTTTCTTT. It translates to CASSLTGVTEAFF. Drawing the rest from reference TRBV5-6 and TRBJ1-1, the complete variable domain is DAGVTQSPTHLIKTRGQQVTLRCSPKSGHDTVSWYQQALGQGPQFIFQYYEEEERQRGNFPDRFSGHQFPNYSSELNVNALLLGDSALYLCASSLTGVTEAFFGQGTRLTVV.

This clone was found once. The rearrangement uses TRBV18 and TRBJ2-7, with D maybe TRBD1 (6 bases). Trimming removed 3 bases from V and 2 bases from J, with 14 bases in between. The CDR3 has 15 residues. Germline CDR1 KGHSH, CDR2 LQKENI. As DNA, the CDR3 is TGTGCCAGCTCACCTGGTCCAGGGGTACCCTACGAGCAGTACTTC. Protein sequence: CASSPGPGVPYEQYF.

The chain recombines TRBV21-1 with TRBJ2-2; no DNA check was done on the table's D call, TRBD2. TRBV21-1 constitutes a pseudogene. CDR3 length equals 23 residues. The CDR3 nucleotides are TGTGCCAGCAGCAAAAGGGCCCGCTTTTGGGTAGCGGGGCTCCCCCGGGGTTACGGGGAGCTGTTTTTT. Encoded protein: CASSKRARFWVAGLPRGYGELFF.

V and J are TRBV2 and TRBJ1-5; TRBD1 matches 7 bases. The CDR3 has 15 residues. Germline trimming cut 5 bases from V and 2 bases from J; bases unmatched to any gene: 6. The V gene's germline CDR1 is SNHLY and CDR2 FYNNEI. CDR3 nucleotides: TGTGCCAGCAGTACCGACAGGGTTGGCAATCAGCCCCAGCATTTT. Its translation is CASSTDRVGNQPQHF.

The chain employs TRBV5-1 and TRBJ2-2; 8 bases align to TRBD1. The trim removed 0 bases at V and 4 bases at J, leaving 5 bases unmatched. The CDR3 is 16 amino acids. Germline CDR1 reads SGHRS; CDR2 reads YFSETQ. DNA of the CDR3: TGCGCCAGCAGCTTGGCGACAGGGGTGACCACCGGGGAGCTGTTTTTT. Protein product: CASSLATGVTTGELFF.

The V call is TRBV6-2 or TRBV6-3, the J call TRBJ1-5, with 7 nucleotides matching TRBD1. Per the germline V gene, CDR1 is MNHEY and CDR2 is SVGEGT. This CDR3 contains 18 residues. V shed 2 bases, J shed 0 bases, and the junction held 10 bases outside the gene matches. The CDR3 reads CASSYPRDRVYSNQPQHF. The DNA of the CDR3 is TGTGCCAGCAGTTACCCACGGGACAGAGTATATAGCAATCAGCCCCAGCATTTT.

Notes on this clone: The junction and the germline gene differ at one end; a read error may be behind it. The V gene is TRBV11-2, the J gene TRBJ1-1; D remains ambiguous. The CDR3 consists of 11 residues. Germline-derived CDR1 and CDR2 are SGHAT and FQNNGV. The CDR3 DNA sequence: TGCCTGAGCAAGCGGAACACTGAAGCTTTCTTT. It specifies CLSKRNTEAFF.

The chain carries TRBV9 and TRBJ1-6; tentatively, D is TRBD1 (5 bases). This CDR3 spans 14 amino acids. V dropped 3 bases and J dropped 4 bases, with 8 bases sitting between them. Germline V gene data show CDR1 as SGDLS and CDR2 as YYNGEE. In DNA form, the CDR3 reads TGTGCCAGCAGCGACGACAGTTATAATTCACCCCTCCACTTT. Residues: CASSDDSYNSPLHF.

This clone came up a few times. V usage is TRBV4-1 and J usage is TRBJ1-2; unclear D gene. Trimming cost V 1 base and J 5 bases, with 14 bases left between them. Germline V gene sequence: CDR1 MGHRA, CDR2 YSYEKL. The CDR3 loop spans 15 amino acids. The DNA of the CDR3 is TGCGCCAGCAGCCAAGGGTTTCTAAGTGGTTATGGCTACACCTTC. Translated: CASSQGFLSGYGYTF.

The rearrangement joins TRBV29-1 to TRBJ2-1; D possibly corresponds to TRBD1 (7 bases). The V gene's germline CDR1 is SQVTM and CDR2 ANQGSEA. V dropped 4 bases and J dropped 8 bases, with 18 bases sitting between them. The CDR3 runs to 14 residues. CDR3 sequence: CSVVGRGEVDEQFF. DNA of the CDR3: TGCAGCGTTGTTGGCAGGGGGGAGGTTGATGAGCAGTTCTTC.

The CDR3 reads CASSPGPGQHNEQFF. The CDR3 DNA sequence: TGTGCCAGCAGCCCAGGCCCAGGACAGCACAATGAGCAGTTCTTC. The genes are TRBV7-2 and TRBJ2-1, with D possibly matching TRBD1 (6 bases). Germline V gives CDR1 SGHTA, CDR2 FQGNSA. Trimming removed 5 bases at V and 5 bases at J, with 16 bases between. The CDR3 totals 15 residues.

A remark on this clone: This sample includes further DNA sequences coding for the same CDR3. The CDR3 reads CASSSGQAHGYTF. DNA of the CDR3: TGTGCCAGCAGCTCGGGACAGGCTCATGGCTACACCTTC. This chain uses TRBV12-3 or TRBV12-4 with TRBJ1-2; TRBD1 aligns across 8 bases. The CDR3 has 13 residues. The junction had 6 bases not matched to a gene; V was cut back by 6 bases and J by 6 bases.

The chain employs TRBV2 and TRBJ2-1; tentative D call: TRBD2 (5 bases). The CDR3 has 15 residues. V was clipped by 1 base and J by 5 bases, with 12 bases between them. Germline V gives CDR1 SNHLY, CDR2 FYNNEI. The CDR3 nucleotides read TGTGCCAGCAGTGAAGGGCCGTCGACTAACAATGAGCAGTTCTTC. It translates to CASSEGPSTNNEQFF.

The chain links TRBV6-4 to TRBJ2-3; perhaps TRBD1 as D (6 bases). The CDR3 is 13 amino acids. The germline gives CDR1 MRHNA, CDR2 SNTAGT. Trimming pared 3 bases from V and 3 bases from J, leaving 7 bases between. CDR3 sequence (DNA): TGTGCCAGCAGTGAAGGGGGAACAGATACGCAGTATTTT. Its translation is CASSEGGTDTQYF.